One and the same sample provided the 3 T cell receptor beta chains below, sequenced in a study of identical twins. TCRdb passed the 5' RACE reads through MiXCR, listing each CDR3 protein once. The table records hundreds of thousands of distinct CDR3 sequences, 8% to 9% of them present only once. These data also formed part of another study, on yellow fever vaccine responses in identical twins.

The sample taken for sequencing was memory (CD45RO+) T cells sorted from blood. All receptors come from a woman younger than 35 in good health.

This clonotype was counted between two and nine times. The genes are TRBV29-1 and TRBJ2-1; D remains ambiguous. Germline lookup yields CDR1 SQVTM and CDR2 ANQGSEA. With 6 bases removed from V and 4 bases from J, the gap between germline ends came to 7 bases. The CDR3 totals 11 residues. The CDR3: CSVIRYNEQFF. The CDR3 DNA sequence: TGCAGCGTGATTCGTTACAATGAGCAGTTCTTC.

There are many counts of this clonotype. This sequence joins TRBV3-1 and TRBJ2-5; 7 bases line up with TRBD2. The CDR3 is 11 residues long. Trimming cost V 10 bases and J 4 bases; bases outside gene matches: 3. CDR1 is LGHDT, CDR2 YNNKEL, per germline (reference sequence). The CDR3 coding sequence is TGTGCCACCGGCGGGAGAGAGACCCAGTACTTC. Residues: CATGGRETQYF.

This clonotype appeared many times. The chain has TRBV7-6 and TRBJ1-2; D remains unclear. Trimming shortened V by 5 bases and J by 4 bases, and 8 bases separated the two germline ends. The CDR3 runs 12 residues. Germline V gene lookup returns CDR1 SGHVS and CDR2 FNYEAQ. The DNA for the CDR3 is TGTGCCAGCAGCCCCGGTTCCTATGGCTACACCTTC. Translation: CASSPGSYGYTF.